The 28 T cell receptor beta chains in this list originate from one sample, sequenced in a study of shared clonotypes between healthy human individuals. TCRdb keeps only in-frame clones here, not all; method: immunoSEQ multiplex PCR. The table records under 600,000 clones, roughly 79% of them present only once. The material sequenced was PBMCs. The receptors were gathered from a woman between 40 and 55 years old in good health. Some clones in this sample may be carry-over from other donors' samples.

In the case of this clone: A read error may produce the germline difference seen at one junction end. The chain couples TRBV28 to TRBJ1-1; 7 bases match TRBD1. Germline V gene data show CDR1 as MDHEN and CDR2 as SYDVKM. CDR3 length equals 14 residues. The DNA for the CDR3 is TGTGCCAGCAGCCCTGGGAGGGGGCTATCTGAAGCTTCCTTT. It encodes CASSPGRGLSEASF.

The chain uses TRBV27 and TRBJ1-4; D is possibly TRBD1 (5 bases). CDR3 length equals 14 residues. Trimming pared 8 bases from V and 5 bases from J, leaving 15 bases between. Germline lookup yields CDR1 MNHEY and CDR2 SMNVEV (reference sequence). This chain's CDR3 is CASGPRAGNEKLFF. The CDR3 region has the DNA TGTGCCAGCGGGCCTCGGGCAGGGAATGAAAAACTGTTTTTT.

V gene TRBV11-3 combines with J gene TRBJ2-1; 7 bases align to TRBD2. The germline V gene has CDR1 SGHNT and CDR2 YENEEA. The CDR3 loop spans 14 amino acids. Trimming took 5 bases from V and 3 from J; bases not matched to a gene: 4. CDR3 loop: CASSPGTNYNEQFF. The CDR3 bases are TGTGCCAGCAGCCCCGGGACTAACTACAATGAGCAGTTCTTC.

V usage is TRBV5-4 and J usage is TRBJ1-2; no firm D call. The V gene lost 2 bases and the J gene lost 0 bases, with 8 bases spanning the gap. From germline, CDR1 is SGHNT and CDR2 YYREEE (reference sequence). The CDR3 length is 14 residues. The CDR3 DNA follows: TGTGCCAGCAGCTTAACAGTAGCTAACTATGGCTACACCTTC. The encoded protein is CASSLTVANYGYTF.

In DNA, the CDR3 is TGTGCCAGTAGTATTGACGGGACTAGCACAGATACGCAGTATTTT. It encodes CASSIDGTSTDTQYF. V is TRBV19 and J is TRBJ2-3, with a possible D match to TRBD2 (6 bases). The CDR3 length is 15 residues. Germline-derived CDR1 and CDR2 are LNHDA and SQIVND (reference sequence). V was trimmed by 3 bases and J by 0 bases, leaving 10 bases between them.

CDR3 coding DNA: TGTGCCAGCAGCTTAGGAGGGAGCGACACCGGGGAGCTGTTTTTT. Its translation: CASSLGGSDTGELFF. The V and J genes are TRBV7-6 and TRBJ2-2; a weak D match, TRBD2 (5 bases). Trimming removed 1 base from V and 3 bases from J, with 9 bases in between. The CDR3 covers 15 residues. Per germline, CDR1 SGHVS and CDR2 FNYEAQ.

The chain joins TRBV5-5 to TRBJ2-7, with 12 positions matching TRBD2. This CDR3 spans 18 amino acids. Trimming took 2 bases from V and 3 from J; bases not matched to a gene: 12. From germline, CDR1 is SGHKS and CDR2 YYEKEE (reference sequence). The CDR3 is CASSLLAGGLRPIYEQYF. The CDR3 nucleotides read TGTGCCAGCAGCTTACTAGCGGGAGGCCTCCGCCCCATCTACGAGCAGTACTTC.

This clone was recorded many times. J is TRBJ1-4 and V is TRBV15; possibly TRBD1 for D (5 bases). Deletions cut 8 bases from V and 6 bases from J, with 16 bases between. Germline V CDR1 and CDR2: LNHNV, YYDKDF (reference sequence). The length of the CDR3 is 14 residues. The CDR3 sequence is CATGRYGGDEKLFF. Written as DNA, the CDR3 is TGTGCCACCGGAAGATATGGGGGGGATGAAAAACTGTTTTTT.

This chain connects TRBV7-9 to TRBJ2-7, with TRBD1 matching over 9 bases. Trimming removed 3 bases from V and 5 bases from J; junction bases left unmatched: 8. CDR3 size: 15 residues. CDR1 SEHNR and CDR2 FQNEAQ come from the germline V gene (reference sequence). CDR3 protein: CASSFLQGAKNEQYF. CDR3 coding DNA: TGTGCCAGCAGCTTTCTACAGGGGGCTAAAAACGAGCAGTACTTC.

This clone has only one observation. In DNA, the CDR3 is TGTGCCAGCAAGGGGACAGGTACCTACGAGCAGTACTTC. Translating gives CASKGTGTYEQYF. The chain is built from TRBV6-5 and TRBJ2-7; 8 nucleotides line up with TRBD1. Germline CDR1 and CDR2: MNHEY and SVGAGI. V dropped 7 bases and J dropped 2; count of bases not matched to a gene: 4. The CDR3 is 13 residues long.

The genes are TRBV7-3 and TRBJ2-7; D is ambiguous. Germline CDR1 is SGHTA and CDR2 is FQGTGA. The CDR3 has 15 amino acids. V was trimmed by 0 bases and J by 3 bases, leaving 12 bases between them. CDR3 region: CASSLTGWPNYEQYF. The CDR3, as DNA: TGTGCCAGCAGCTTAACAGGGTGGCCAAACTACGAGCAGTACTTC.

This chain connects TRBV28 to TRBJ1-5, with D perhaps matching TRBD1 (5 bases). The V end was cut by 7 bases, the J end by 4 bases, with 17 bases between. Germline V gives CDR1 MDHEN, CDR2 SYDVKM. The CDR3 sequence is 15 residues long. Here the CDR3 reads CASNPAQGWNQPQHF. The CDR3 DNA reads as TGTGCCAGCAACCCCGCTCAGGGTTGGAATCAGCCCCAGCATTTT.

This clone was counted between two and nine times. The CDR3 here is CSVDLVWDRANYGYTF. The DNA for the CDR3 is TGCAGCGTTGATCTGGTTTGGGACCGGGCTAACTATGGCTACACCTTC. The V call is TRBV29-1, the J call TRBJ1-2; the D gene is possibly TRBD1 (5 bases). The CDR3 runs 16 residues. V lost 3 bases to trimming and J lost 0 bases, with 17 bases between them. Germline loops: CDR1 SQVTM, CDR2 ANQGSEA.

CDR3 bases: TGTGCCAGCAGCTCCACGCGCCGGATCACTGAAGCTTTCTTT. It encodes CASSSTRRITEAFF. V is TRBV5-6 and J is TRBJ1-1; D is ambiguous. The CDR3 consists of 14 residues. Between the trimmed V and J ends, which lost 3 bases and 4 bases, there was a span of 13 bases. Germline CDR1 reads SGHDT; CDR2 reads YYEEEE.

The chain links TRBV11-2 to TRBJ1-5, with 7 bases that match TRBD1. The CDR3 is 14 amino acids. CDR1 and CDR2 (germline): SGHAT, FQNNGV. J gave up 10 bases and V 2 bases, and 8 bases lay outside the gene matches. The DNA for the CDR3 is TGTGCCAGCAGCTTACTCAAGGGGGACAGCCCCCAGCATTTT. Its protein is CASSLLKGDSPQHF.

The V and J genes are TRBV28 and TRBJ1-3; D is possibly TRBD1 (5 bases). The CDR3 runs to 15 residues. CDR1 and CDR2 from the germline V gene are MDHEN and SYDVKM. With 5 bases removed from V and 0 bases from J, the gap between germline ends came to 11 bases. DNA of the CDR3: TGTGCCAGCAGTAACGCAGGGAGCTCTGGAAACACCATATATTTT. Encoded protein: CASSNAGSSGNTIYF. Drawing the rest from reference TRBV28 and TRBJ1-3, the complete variable domain is DVKVTQSSRYLVKRTGEKVFLECVQDMDHENMFWYRQDPGLGLRLIYFSYDVKMKEKGDIPEGYSVSREKKERFSLILESASTNQTSMYLCASSNAGSSGNTIYFGEGSWLTVV.

This clone was seen a single time. The chain is built from TRBV6-4 and TRBJ1-6, with a weak D call TRBD1 (6 bases). The CDR3 runs 15 residues. Germline values: CDR1 MRHNA, CDR2 SNTAGT. Trimming took 5 bases from V and 8 from J, leaving 16 bases between them. The CDR3: CASSPTGGWDSPLHF. DNA for the CDR3: TGTGCCAGCAGTCCCACGGGGGGCTGGGATTCACCCCTCCACTTT.

The V and J genes are TRBV30 and TRBJ1-5, with no clear D. CDR1 GTSNPN and CDR2 SVGIG come from the germline V gene (reference sequence). The CDR3 has 14 residues. V was pared by 0 bases and J by 5 bases, with 11 bases between. This CDR3 reads CAWSVMTADQPQHF. DNA for the CDR3: TGTGCCTGGAGTGTGATGACGGCGGATCAGCCCCAGCATTTT.

The J gene is TRBJ2-2, the V gene TRBV2; the match to TRBD1 covers 9 bases. The ends lost 11 bases at V and 6 bases at J; junction bases unmatched: 7. Germline-derived CDR1 and CDR2 are SNHLY and FYNNEI. The CDR3 sequence is 13 residues long. CDR3 DNA: TGTGCCGGTCACAGGGGGCTTTCCGGGGAGCTGTTTTTT. Translated: CAGHRGLSGELFF.

The V gene is TRBV5-5, the J gene TRBJ1-2; possibly TRBD1 for D (5 bases). This CDR3 is built from 13 residues. V shed 0 bases and J shed 4 bases, with 7 bases lying between them. The germline CDR1 and CDR2 sequences are SGHKS and YYEKEE (reference sequence). The CDR3 DNA reads as TGTGCCAGCAGCTTGGAGCAGGGCTATGGCTACACCTTC. As protein: CASSLEQGYGYTF.

J is TRBJ1-1 and V is TRBV29-1; TRBD1 might be the D (6 bases). Trimming stripped 6 bases from V and 4 bases from J, with 18 bases between. This CDR3 region has 14 residues. Per the germline V gene, CDR1 is SQVTM and CDR2 is ANQGSEA. The CDR3 sequence: CSVSLRGGGTEAFF. The CDR3 coding sequence is TGCAGCGTGAGTCTCAGGGGAGGCGGCACTGAAGCTTTCTTT.

Remarks on this clone: The same CDR3 can be traced to other DNA sequences in this sample. The chain is built from TRBV5-1 and TRBJ2-3; D may match TRBD1 or TRBD2 (5 bases each). Per germline, CDR1 SGHRS and CDR2 YFSETQ. This CDR3 has 15 residues. V was pared by 2 bases and J by 1 base, with 11 bases between. The CDR3 DNA is TGCGCCAGCAGCTTAGGGACCCCTGGCACAGATACGCAGTATTTT. Translation: CASSLGTPGTDTQYF.

The chain links TRBV6-1 to TRBJ2-3; 8 nucleotides match TRBD1. The germline V gene encodes CDR1 MNHNS and CDR2 SASEGT. The CDR3 length is 13 residues. V was pared by 5 bases and J by 6 bases, with 4 bases of the junction left unmatched. The CDR3 nucleotides read TGTGCCAGCAGTAAGGACAGGGTTGATACGCAGTATTTT. Translation: CASSKDRVDTQYF.

The genes are TRBV7-6 and TRBJ2-1, with TRBD1 matching over 8 bases. J lost 6 bases, V lost 8 bases, and 12 bases had no gene match. CDR1 is SGHVS, CDR2 FNYEAQ, per germline. The CDR3 is 15 amino acids. The chain's CDR3 is CASAQDRGQTNEQFF. CDR3 DNA sequence: TGTGCCAGCGCCCAAGACAGGGGACAAACCAATGAGCAGTTCTTC.

This clone was recorded once. Given a far larger clone just one base away, this is likely a sequencing read error. The chain uses TRBV10-2 and TRBJ2-5, with 8 positions matching TRBD2. This CDR3 region has 13 residues. J lost 5 bases, V lost 6 bases, and 5 bases had no gene match. Germline-derived CDR1 and CDR2 are WSHSY and SAAADI. For the CDR3, the DNA is TGCGCCAGCAGGCGGGGGGAGCTTGAGACCCAGTACTTC. This gives the protein CASRRGELETQYF.

Only one count was recorded for this clone. The chain is built from TRBV4-2 and TRBJ2-4, with D unclear. The CDR3 spans 15 residues. CDR1 is LGHNA, CDR2 YNFKEQ, per germline. The V end was cut by 0 bases, the J end by 8 bases, with 14 bases between. This CDR3 is CASSQDLAGRDIQYF. The CDR3 DNA follows: TGTGCCAGCAGCCAAGATTTGGCAGGACGGGACATTCAGTACTTC.

The chain employs TRBV19 and TRBJ2-7; TRBD2 matches at 11 bases. This CDR3 has 18 residues. The junction had 14 bases not matched to a gene; V was cut back by 4 bases and J by 3 bases. CDR1 and CDR2 (germline): LNHDA, SQIVND (reference sequence). Here the CDR3 DNA reads TGTGCCAGTAGTACCACCTTCAAGACTAGCGGGAAACGCTACGAGCAGTACTTC. Translation: CASSTTFKTSGKRYEQYF.

About this clone: Other DNA sequences in the same sample also yield this CDR3. The chain joins TRBV28 to TRBJ1-5, with a weak D call TRBD1 (6 bases). The V and J ends lost 2 bases and 7 bases respectively, with 12 bases between them. Germline CDR1 is MDHEN and CDR2 is SYDVKM. The CDR3 consists of 14 residues. CDR3 sequence: CASSLVQGGQPQHF. CDR3 coding DNA: TGTGCCAGCAGTTTAGTACAGGGAGGGCAGCCCCAGCATTTT.